Listed below are T cell receptor beta chains from one sample, sequenced in a study of cytomegalovirus exposure and HLA in healthy donors. Only in-frame clones appear in the TCRdb table, and some are missing; sequencing was by immunoSEQ multiplex PCR. Found here are 130,000 or so clones, 78% of them singletons; the top ten hold 6.3%. Sequencing used PBMCs. The receptors come from a woman aged 35 to 49 in good health and CMV-seronegative. CDR3s include the opening cysteine and the closing phenylalanine or tryptophan. The order of the fields is V gene, CDR3 protein.

TRBV2	CASILRLQETQYF
TRBV7-8	CASSTRGGRTGELFF
TRBV15	CATRGTALTNEKLFF
TRBV10-3	CAIRSRTGGSYNEQFF
TRBV5-6	CASSSGGSAGNTIYF
TRBV28	CATWAGTGTTATNEKLFF
TRBV13	CASSLGWQGRDEQYF
TRBV12-2	CASRLQVTGAQPQHF
TRBV6-7	CASSYRTTRDTQYF
TRBV7-9	CSSSLGTGDNEQFF
TRBV19	CASRTTNTDTQYF
TRBV9	CASSGRISQHEQFF
TRBV5-5	CASSFGGDEKLFF
TRBV28	CASSSVDRLNEQFF
TRBV14	CASSKGQRAFF
TRBV29-1	CSVGWQGGSQAFF
TRBV4-3	CASSQNLRVGNSGYTF
TRBV5-4	CASSSRSSGTYEQYF
TRBV28	CASSSPGGANVLTF
TRBV5-4	CASSSLAGNQRFYGYTF